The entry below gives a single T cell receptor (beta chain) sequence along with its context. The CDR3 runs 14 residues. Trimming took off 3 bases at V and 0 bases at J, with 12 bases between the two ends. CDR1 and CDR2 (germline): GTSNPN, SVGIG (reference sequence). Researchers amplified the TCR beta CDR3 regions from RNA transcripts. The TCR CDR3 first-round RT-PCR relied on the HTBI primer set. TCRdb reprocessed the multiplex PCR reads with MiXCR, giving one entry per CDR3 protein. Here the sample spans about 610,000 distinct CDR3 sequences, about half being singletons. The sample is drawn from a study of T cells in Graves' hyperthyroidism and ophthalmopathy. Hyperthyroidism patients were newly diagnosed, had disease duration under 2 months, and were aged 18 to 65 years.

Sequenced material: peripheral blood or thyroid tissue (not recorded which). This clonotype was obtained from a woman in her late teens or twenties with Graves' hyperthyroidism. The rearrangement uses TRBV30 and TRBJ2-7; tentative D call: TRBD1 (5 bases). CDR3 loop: CAWSGRVGSYEQYF. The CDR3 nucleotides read TGTGCCTGGAGCGGCAGGGTCGGCTCCTACGAGCAGTACTTC.